This TCR beta chain stems from a study of T-cell memory formation after mild COVID-19. From 5'RACE with constant-segment primers came TCR alpha and TCR beta cDNA libraries that carried sample barcodes and UMIs. TCRdb re-called the 5' RACE reads through MiXCR, storing one row per CDR3 protein. The sample carries some 450,000 distinct CDR3 sequences, about a sixth recorded once. Germline-derived CDR1 and CDR2 are SGHRS and YFSETQ. The CDR3 runs to 19 residues. V gave up 2 bases and J gave up 9 bases, with 27 bases separating them. The TCR comes from a man in his late teens or twenties who had mild COVID-19 (a few samples of this study predate the infection). Cell type and time point are not known. Material for sequencing was PBMCs or a T cell subset sorted from them (not recorded which). The chain has TRBV5-1 and TRBJ1-6; D may be TRBD1 (5 bases). The CDR3 loop reads CASSLGTGGQPSRASPLHF. The CDR3 bases are TGCGCCAGCAGCTTAGGAACAGGCGGACAACCATCAAGGGCTTCACCCCTCCACTTT.